This T cell receptor beta chain was sequenced during a study of T cell responses to AZD1222 COVID-19 vaccine. General study results and limits: CD4 TCRs linked to vaccination spanned spike, dominating at 160-218 and 743-854.

CDR1 and CDR2 from the germline V gene are ENHRY and SYGVKD. The CDR3 extends over 13 amino acids. Trimming removed 6 bases from V and 4 bases from J; junction bases left unmatched: 6. Remarks on this clone: Its antigen is currently unknown.

Some clones are missing from TCRdb's copy, which holds only in-frame ones; the method was immunoSEQ multiplex PCR. This repertoire shows about 140,000 clones, over 65% found once; its top ten account for about 4%. The sequencing here drew on peripheral blood, taken on day 0 of AZD1222 vaccination. The receptor's source is an adult in good health. The J gene is TRBJ2-7, the V gene TRBV10-3; 7 nucleotides line up with TRBD1. CDR3 in amino acids: CAISQGVVYEQYF. CDR3 in DNA: TGTGCCATCAGCCAGGGGGTAGTATACGAGCAGTACTTC.